This T cell receptor (beta chain) was captured in a study of blood T cell repertoires in COVID-19 (dated by TCRdb to 2018 to 2020). Regarding the complete study: Collaborator samples came from the United States, Italy and Spain and covered acute and convalescent phases of COVID-19. Deeply sampled blood TCRbeta repertoires from subjects exposed to, actively infected with, or recovered from COVID-19 were included in the dataset. The prospective study material was composed of cDNA or gDNA derived from T cells, B-cell-depleted T cells, or PBMCs. Sample metadata almost always included a de-identified subject ID, COVID-19 status, age in years and sex. The repertoires were released in a freely available public database meant as a resource for research on the immune response to SARS-CoV-2. The samples were drawn from two sources: the first 160 participants of the ongoing ImmuneRACE study, and 1,000 to 1,500 subjects contributed by 6 global collaborators. Where available, HLA class I and class II types were taken from metadata supplied by the sample provider and were not determined by assay-based typing.

Broad study findings and their caveats: Clinical and demographic metadata were provided uncurated, with the amount varying by source and participant.

The immunoSEQ Assay, a bias-controlled multiplex PCR, was used to amplify TCRbeta CDR3 regions from genomic DNA. Per the original workflow: Nucleated cell counts per sample were estimated from amplification of reference gene primers within the assay. To quantify the absolute abundance of each unique TCRbeta CDR3 rearrangement, sequence reads were collapsed and filtered. For each sample, productive Simpson clonality was calculated as the square root of Simpson's diversity index over productive rearrangements. The clones in this table, taken by TCRdb from immuneACCESS, are in-frame only. Not every clone is retained; where verified, under half of the shortfall comes from an unresolved V gene, and the cause of the rest is unknown. V and J calls and clone size follow that table, whereas D and trimming were derived from the DNA. The sample contains under 250,000 clones, approximately 90% of them found a single time. About 10% of the sample rests with the top ten.

The germline V gene specifies SGHNT as CDR1 and YENEEA as CDR2. Reading from cysteine to phenylalanine, the CDR3 counts 17 amino acids. This entry keeps only the CDR3 DNA: 51 bases, framed from base 1. The germline V and J ends show losses of 1 base and 0 bases respectively, and no gene match explains 5 bases of the junction. Participants in the prospective study were enrolled through a virtual design, were aged roughly 18 to 100 years, and lived in fewer than 30 United States geographic areas. In the prospective study, cohorts were assigned on the basis of participant-reported clinical history obtained from a screening survey and a study questionnaire. ImmuneRACE Cohort 3 recovered participants were defined by two consecutive negative NP/OP PCR tests, healthcare professional clearance, or symptom resolution. Mobile phlebotomists in the prospective study collected whole blood, serum and a nasopharyngeal or oropharyngeal swab from every participant. Over a 2-month period, participants in the prospective study had the option of providing additional blood draws and questionnaires. Blood samples from the prospective study were shipped frozen or at room temperature prior to DNA extraction.

As concerns this clone: There is no known antigen for this receptor. It has no much larger one-base neighbor in the sample; base qualities were not kept.

This chain joins TRBV11-3 to TRBJ2-2; 7 junctional bases match TRBD1. The clonotype originates from a man aged 25-40 years who had recovered from COVID-19. Sequencing was carried out using PBMCs or T cells enriched from blood (not recorded which). The DNA sequence reads TGTGCCAGCAGCTTAGCCCGGGACAGCTCGAACACCGGGGAGCTGTTTTTT. This gives the protein CASSLARDSSNTGELFF.